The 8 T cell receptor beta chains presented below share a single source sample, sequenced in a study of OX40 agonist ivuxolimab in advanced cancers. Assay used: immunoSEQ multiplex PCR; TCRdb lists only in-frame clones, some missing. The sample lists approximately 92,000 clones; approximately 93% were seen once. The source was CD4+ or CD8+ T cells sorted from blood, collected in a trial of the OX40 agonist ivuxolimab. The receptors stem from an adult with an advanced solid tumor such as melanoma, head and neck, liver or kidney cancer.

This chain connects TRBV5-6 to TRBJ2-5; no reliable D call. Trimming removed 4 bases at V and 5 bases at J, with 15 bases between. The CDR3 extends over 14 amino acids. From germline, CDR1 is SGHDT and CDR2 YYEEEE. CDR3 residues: CASSQRTFRETQYF. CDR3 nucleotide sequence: TGTGCCAGCAGCCAAAGAACCTTTCGGGAGACCCAGTACTTC.

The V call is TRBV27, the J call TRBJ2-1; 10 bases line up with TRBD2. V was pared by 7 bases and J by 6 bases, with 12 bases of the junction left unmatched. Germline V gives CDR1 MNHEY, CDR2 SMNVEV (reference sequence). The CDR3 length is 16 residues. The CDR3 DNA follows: TGTGCCAGCACCTTAAGGAAGCGGGAGGGCCTCAATGAGCAGTTCTTC. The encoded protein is CASTLRKREGLNEQFF.

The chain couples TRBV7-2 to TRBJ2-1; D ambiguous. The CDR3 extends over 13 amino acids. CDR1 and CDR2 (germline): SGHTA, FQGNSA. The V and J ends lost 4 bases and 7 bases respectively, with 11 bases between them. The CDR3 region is CASSSWPPNEQFF. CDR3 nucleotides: TGTGCCAGCAGCTCCTGGCCCCCAAATGAGCAGTTCTTC. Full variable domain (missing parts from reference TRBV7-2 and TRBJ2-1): GAGVSQSPSNKVTEKGKDVELRCDPISGHTALYWYRQSLGQGLEFLIYFQGNSAPDKSGLPSDRFSAERTGGSVSTLTIQRTQQEDSAVYLCASSSWPPNEQFFGPGTRLTVL.

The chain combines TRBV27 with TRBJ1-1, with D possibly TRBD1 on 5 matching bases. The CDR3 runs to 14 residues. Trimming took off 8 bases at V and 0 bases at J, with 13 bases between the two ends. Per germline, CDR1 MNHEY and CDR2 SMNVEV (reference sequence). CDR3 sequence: CASGDSLMNTEAFF. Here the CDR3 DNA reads TGTGCCAGCGGCGACAGTTTAATGAACACTGAAGCTTTCTTT.

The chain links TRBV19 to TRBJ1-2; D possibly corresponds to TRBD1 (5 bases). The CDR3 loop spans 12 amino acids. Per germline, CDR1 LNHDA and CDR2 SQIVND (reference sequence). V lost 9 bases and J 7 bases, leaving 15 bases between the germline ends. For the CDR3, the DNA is TGTGCCAGCCGGGGCAGAGGAGGTGGCTACACCTTC. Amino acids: CASRGRGGGYTF.

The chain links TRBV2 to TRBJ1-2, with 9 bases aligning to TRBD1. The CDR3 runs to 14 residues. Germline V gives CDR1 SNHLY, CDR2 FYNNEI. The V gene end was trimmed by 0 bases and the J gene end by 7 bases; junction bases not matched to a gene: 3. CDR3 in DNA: TGTGCCAGCAGTGAAGCGCGGACAGGGGTTGGCTACACCTTC. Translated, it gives CASSEARTGVGYTF. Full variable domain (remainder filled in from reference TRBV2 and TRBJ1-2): EPEVTQTPSHQVTQMGQEVILRCVPISNHLYFYWYRQILGQKVEFLVSFYNNEISEKSEIFDDQFSVERPDGSNFTLKIRSTKLEDSAMYFCASSEARTGVGYTFGSGTRLTVV.

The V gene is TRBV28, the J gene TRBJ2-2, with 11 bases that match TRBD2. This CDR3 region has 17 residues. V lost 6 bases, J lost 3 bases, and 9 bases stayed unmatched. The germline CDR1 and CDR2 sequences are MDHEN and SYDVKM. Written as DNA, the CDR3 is TGTGCCAGCAGCTGGATCCTAGCGGGAGGCGACACCGGGGAGCTGTTTTTT. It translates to CASSWILAGGDTGELFF. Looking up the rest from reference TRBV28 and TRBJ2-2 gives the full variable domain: DVKVTQSSRYLVKRTGEKVFLECVQDMDHENMFWYRQDPGLGLRLIYFSYDVKMKEKGDIPEGYSVSREKKERFSLILESASTNQTSMYLCASSWILAGGDTGELFFGEGSRLTVL.

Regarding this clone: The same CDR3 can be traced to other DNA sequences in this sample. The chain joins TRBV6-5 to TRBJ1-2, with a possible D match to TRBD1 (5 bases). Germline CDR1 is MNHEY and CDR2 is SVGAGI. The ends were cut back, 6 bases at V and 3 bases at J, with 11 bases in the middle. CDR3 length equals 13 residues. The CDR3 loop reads CASSPGGDYGYTF. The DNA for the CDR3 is TGTGCCAGCAGCCCCGGGGGGGACTATGGCTACACCTTC.